The 11 T cell receptor beta chains below come from one sample, sequenced in a study of cytomegalovirus exposure and HLA in healthy donors. PCR primers comprised 60 Vbeta and 13 Jbeta primers. Some clones are missing from TCRdb's copy, which holds only in-frame ones; the method was immunoSEQ multiplex PCR. The sample comprises about 81,000 clones, 77% of which are singletons, and 2.5% to 3% rests with the top ten. What was sequenced was PBMCs. All receptors come from a man in his forties or fifties in good health and CMV-seropositive.

The J gene is TRBJ2-3, the V gene TRBV4-2, with TRBD2 matching over 10 bases. V lost 3 bases and J lost 2; bases outside the gene matches: 5. Germline lookup yields CDR1 LGHNA and CDR2 YNFKEQ. The CDR3 contains 16 residues. CDR3 protein: CASSHPTSGNTDTQYF. The CDR3 coding sequence is TGTGCCAGCAGCCACCCCACTAGCGGGAACACAGATACGCAGTATTTT.

This chain connects TRBV7-9 to TRBJ2-1; the match to TRBD2 covers 7 bases. The CDR3 length is 12 residues. The ends lost 5 bases at V and 13 bases at J; junction bases unmatched: 8. Germline V CDR1 and CDR2: SEHNR, FQNEAQ (reference sequence). The CDR3 sequence is CASSTLAPCQFF. The CDR3 DNA follows: TGTGCCAGCAGCACACTAGCGCCCTGTCAGTTCTTC.

This chain uses TRBV18 with TRBJ1-2; tentative D call: TRBD1 (5 bases). V was cut by 1 base and J by 7 bases, with 16 bases left in between. The CDR3 contains 15 residues. From germline, CDR1 is KGHSH and CDR2 LQKENI. The DNA of the CDR3 is TGTGCCAGCTCACCACTAAGCAGCAGGGACTTTGGCTACACCTTC. This gives the protein CASSPLSSRDFGYTF.

J is TRBJ2-5 and V is TRBV25-1; 9 bases are shared with TRBD2. TRBJ2-7 matches the DNA end more closely, so the J call is doubtful. In germline, CDR1 is MGHDK, CDR2 SYGVNS. The CDR3 is 13 residues long. The chain's CDR3 is CASSELAGAEQYF. In DNA form, the CDR3 reads TGTGCCAGCAGTGAGTTAGCGGGAGCCGAGCAGTACTTC.

As regards this clone: Germline and junction disagree at one end, which may indicate a read error. The rearrangement links TRBV7-9 to TRBJ1-1; D is uncertain. The CDR3 is made up of 14 amino acids. Germline CDR1 SEHNR, CDR2 FQNEAQ (reference sequence). The chain's CDR3 is CSSSLEISNTEAFF. DNA of the CDR3: TGTTCCAGCAGCTTAGAAATCTCGAACACTGAAGCTTTCTTT.

This chain connects TRBV19 to TRBJ2-5, with D perhaps TRBD1 (6 bases). Deletions cut 6 bases from V and 1 base from J, with 15 bases between. CDR1 LNHDA and CDR2 SQIVND come from the germline V gene (reference sequence). CDR3 length: 15 residues. CDR3 nucleotides: TGTGCCAGTAGAGTGGACAGTGTGTCCCAAGAGACCCAGTACTTC. As protein: CASRVDSVSQETQYF.

This clone has just a few counts. The chain has TRBV7-8 and TRBJ1-6, with D possibly being TRBD1 (5 bases). The V gene's germline CDR1 is SGHVS and CDR2 FQNEAQ. V lost 1 base and J 8 bases, leaving 9 bases between the germline ends. The CDR3 loop spans 14 amino acids. For the CDR3, the DNA is TGTGCCAGCAGCTTAGGCGGGGGAGATTCACCCCTCCACTTT. This sequence encodes CASSLGGGDSPLHF.

The rearrangement joins TRBV11-2 to TRBJ1-4, with TRBD1 matching 7 bases. The germline gives CDR1 SGHAT, CDR2 FQNNGV. The CDR3 totals 15 residues. The V and J ends lost 0 bases and 7 bases, in that order; junction bases with no gene match: 5. The CDR3 DNA reads as TGTGCCAGCAGCTTAGAGACAGGGAGGATTGAAAAACTGTTTTTT. This sequence encodes CASSLETGRIEKLFF.

The rearrangement uses TRBV7-6 and TRBJ2-2; 14 bases line up with TRBD2. The germline V gene encodes CDR1 SGHVS and CDR2 FNYEAQ. CDR3 length equals 15 residues. V lost 3 bases and J lost 8; bases outside the gene matches: 2. CDR3 region: CASSFRLAGGGELFF. Here the CDR3 DNA reads TGTGCCAGCAGCTTCCGACTAGCGGGAGGGGGGGAGCTGTTTTTT.

V usage is TRBV6-6 and J usage is TRBJ2-7; D perhaps matches TRBD2 (6 bases). The CDR3 consists of 13 residues. The germline gives CDR1 MNHNY, CDR2 SVGAGI (reference sequence). Trimming stripped 2 bases from V and 5 bases from J, with 10 bases between. CDR3 residues: CASSYRQRDEQYF. CDR3 in DNA: TGTGCCAGCAGTTACCGACAGCGGGACGAGCAGTACTTC.

V usage is TRBV21-1 and J usage is TRBJ2-7; the D segment call TRBD2 is taken from the table without a DNA check. TRBV21-1 is a listed pseudogene. There are 15 residues in the CDR3. The CDR3 nucleotides read TGTGCCAGCAGCAGGGGGACTAGCGGTCCCTACGAGCAGTACTTC. Its translation: CASSRGTSGPYEQYF.